The 24 T cell receptor beta chains below all came from one sample that was sequenced in a study of T cell responses to AZD1222 COVID-19 vaccine. Assay: immunoSEQ multiplex PCR; the TCRdb copy retains only in-frame clones and omits some. The sample contains some 110,000 clones, 88% of which appear only once. The starting material was peripheral blood, obtained on day 0 of AZD1222 vaccination. Every receptor here comes from an adult in good health.

This chain links TRBV5-4 with TRBJ2-3; no clear D gene. CDR3 length: 12 residues. The germline V and J ends were trimmed by 1 base and 9 bases, with 9 bases remaining between them. Germline V gene data show CDR1 as SGHNT and CDR2 as YYREEE (reference sequence). The CDR3 reads CASSLSLGTQYF. CDR3 coding DNA: TGTGCCAGCAGCTTGTCCTTGGGGACGCAGTATTTT.

The chain uses TRBV7-2 and TRBJ2-7; D possibly corresponds to TRBD1 (6 bases). The germline V gene has CDR1 SGHTA and CDR2 FQGNSA. V lost 2 bases and J lost 6, with 17 bases in between. This CDR3 is 15 amino acids long. CDR3 loop: CASSLNRDTTSEQYF. The CDR3 DNA is TGTGCCAGCAGCTTAAACAGGGACACTACCTCCGAGCAGTACTTC.

CDR3 in amino acids: CAISDRAAHYEQYF. CDR3 DNA sequence: TGTGCCATCAGTGATAGGGCGGCTCACTACGAGCAGTACTTC. This chain links TRBV10-3 with TRBJ2-7; D not certain. The CDR3 contains 14 residues. The V gene lost 3 bases and the J gene lost 3 bases, with 12 bases spanning the gap. The germline CDR1 and CDR2 sequences are ENHRY and SYGVKD.

V is TRBV28 and J is TRBJ1-5, with 7 nucleotides matching TRBD1. This CDR3 has 15 residues. The germline V gene has CDR1 MDHEN and CDR2 SYDVKM. V shed 2 bases, J shed 6 bases, and the junction held 7 bases outside the gene matches. The CDR3 bases are TGTGCCAGCAGTTTAGGGGACAGATTACGTCAGCCCCAGCATTTT. This sequence encodes CASSLGDRLRQPQHF.

The chain carries TRBV30 and TRBJ2-7; D not resolved. Germline CDR1 reads GTSNPN; CDR2 reads SVGIG (reference sequence). V dropped 2 bases and J dropped 3 bases, with 11 bases sitting between them. The CDR3 is 13 amino acids. Here the CDR3 reads CAWSTYEYYEQYF. The CDR3 nucleotides are TGTGCCTGGAGTACCTACGAATACTACGAGCAGTACTTC.

This chain links TRBV9 with TRBJ1-2, with D possibly matching TRBD1 (5 bases). This CDR3 comprises 15 residues. V gave up 4 bases and J gave up 11 bases, with 24 bases separating them. Germline values: CDR1 SGDLS, CDR2 YYNGEE. The DNA for the CDR3 is TGTGCCAGCAGCTTAGGCCCGGGACCCCAAAAAGGTTACACCTTC. Its translation: CASSLGPGPQKGYTF.

The chain couples TRBV28 to TRBJ1-6; 9 positions match TRBD1. The CDR3 extends over 15 amino acids. CDR1 and CDR2 (germline): MDHEN, SYDVKM. V gave up 2 bases and J gave up 5 bases; unmatched junction bases: 1. CDR3 in amino acids: CASSLRDRDNSPLHF. CDR3 in DNA: TGTGCCAGCAGTTTACGGGACAGGGATAATTCACCCCTCCACTTT.

The chain employs TRBV5-1 and TRBJ2-3; 7 bases agree with TRBD2. With 1 base clipped from V and 5 bases from J, the junction kept 7 bases outside the gene matches. Germline V gene sequence: CDR1 SGHRS, CDR2 YFSETQ. This CDR3 spans 15 amino acids. Here the CDR3 DNA reads TGCGCCAGCAGCTTGTGGCGGGAGAAGATAGATACGCAGTATTTT. Amino acid sequence: CASSLWREKIDTQYF.

The CDR3 DNA follows: TGTGCCAGCAGTTTCGTTTGGACTGAAGCTTTCTTT. It specifies CASSFVWTEAFF. The chain joins TRBV28 to TRBJ1-1; D gene unclear. Trimming took off 3 bases at V and 5 bases at J, with 7 bases between the two ends. CDR1 MDHEN and CDR2 SYDVKM come from the germline V gene. The CDR3 covers 12 residues.

The rearrangement uses TRBV28 and TRBJ1-5; D is uncertain. This CDR3 is built from 14 residues. Trimming removed 6 bases from V and 1 base from J, with 10 bases in between. The germline V gene encodes CDR1 MDHEN and CDR2 SYDVKM. CDR3 DNA: TGTGCCAGCAGACTGGTGGTCAGCAATCAGCCCCAGCATTTT. Its translation is CASRLVVSNQPQHF. The full variable domain, completed using reference TRBV28 and TRBJ1-5, is DVKVTQSSRYLVKRTGEKVFLECVQDMDHENMFWYRQDPGLGLRLIYFSYDVKMKEKGDIPEGYSVSREKKERFSLILESASTNQTSMYLCASRLVVSNQPQHFGDGTRLSIL.

The chain links TRBV7-9 to TRBJ1-2, with no clear D. With 10 bases removed from V and 7 bases from J, the gap between germline ends came to 7 bases. CDR3 size: 9 residues. Germline assignment: CDR1 SEHNR and CDR2 FQNEAQ (reference sequence). In DNA form, the CDR3 reads TGTGCCACCCTCCGTGGCTACACCTTC. This gives the protein CATLRGYTF.

The chain has TRBV6-2 or TRBV6-3 and TRBJ2-1; D is unresolved. The length of the CDR3 is 14 residues. Trimming took 2 bases from V and 2 from J, leaving 7 bases between them. Germline CDR1 is MNHEY and CDR2 is SVGEGT. DNA for the CDR3: TGTGCCAGCAGTTACCAGAGTCCCTACAATGAGCAGTTCTTC. It translates to CASSYQSPYNEQFF.

The chain employs TRBV2 and TRBJ1-4, with a possible D match to TRBD1 (6 bases). The length of the CDR3 is 16 residues. From germline, CDR1 is SNHLY and CDR2 FYNNEI. V lost 3 bases and J lost 10, with 21 bases in between. The CDR3: CASSDGQGPSSGKLFF. CDR3 sequence (DNA): TGTGCCAGCAGTGATGGGCAGGGGCCCTCTTCAGGAAAACTGTTTTTT.

The chain joins TRBV11-2 to TRBJ2-1; D is uncertain. The CDR3 totals 15 residues. Trimming took off 5 bases at V and 3 bases at J, with 14 bases between the two ends. CDR1 and CDR2 (germline): SGHAT, FQNNGV. The CDR3, as DNA: TGTGCCAGCAGCCCCTCTTGGCAGGACTACAATGAGCAGTTCTTC. Encoded protein: CASSPSWQDYNEQFF.

The rearrangement uses TRBV18 and TRBJ2-6; D unclear. The V end lost 3 bases, the J end lost 1 base, and 7 bases lay between the germline ends. This CDR3 has 15 residues. CDR1 is KGHSH, CDR2 LQKENI, per germline. The chain's CDR3 is CASSPNKSGANVLTF. CDR3 DNA sequence: TGTGCCAGCTCACCTAACAAATCTGGGGCCAACGTCCTGACTTTC.

This sequence joins TRBV24-1 and TRBJ2-1; 9 nucleotides agree with TRBD1. J lost 7 bases, V lost 4 bases, and 7 bases had no gene match. Germline loops: CDR1 KGHDR, CDR2 SFDVKD. The CDR3 has 15 residues. The CDR3 spells CATSEPGQGLNEQFF. CDR3 DNA sequence: TGTGCCACCAGTGAACCGGGACAGGGTTTGAATGAGCAGTTCTTC.

The chain links TRBV24-1 to TRBJ2-1, with 16 bases aligning to TRBD2. CDR1 and CDR2 from the germline V gene are KGHDR and SFDVKD. The ends lost 3 bases at V and 8 bases at J; junction bases unmatched: 9. The length of the CDR3 is 18 residues. The CDR3 DNA reads as TGTGCCACCAGTGATCCGGGACTAGCGGGGGGGCGGATTCATGAGCAGTTCTTC. Its protein is CATSDPGLAGGRIHEQFF.

V and J are TRBV7-8 and TRBJ2-2; 10 positions agree with TRBD2. In germline, CDR1 is SGHVS, CDR2 FQNEAQ. This CDR3 contains 17 residues. V shed 1 base, J shed 5 bases, and the junction held 7 bases outside the gene matches. The CDR3 reads CASSLEGASGGTGELFF. In DNA form, the CDR3 reads TGTGCCAGCAGCTTAGAAGGAGCTAGCGGGGGAACCGGGGAGCTGTTTTTT.

The gene calls are TRBV28 and TRBJ2-3; D is ambiguous. This CDR3 has 12 residues. Germline CDR1 reads MDHEN; CDR2 reads SYDVKM. V lost 11 bases, J lost 1 base, and 10 bases lay in between. The CDR3 bases are TGTGCCTCCCACCAGGGCACAGATACGCAGTATTTT. Its translation is CASHQGTDTQYF.

The V and J genes are TRBV28 and TRBJ1-1; no firm D call. There are 16 residues in the CDR3. Germline V gives CDR1 MDHEN, CDR2 SYDVKM. Trimming stripped 2 bases from V and 1 base from J, with 14 bases between. The CDR3 DNA is TGTGCCAGCAGTTTAGATTTGGCGGCAGCGAACACTGAAGCTTTCTTT. Translating it yields CASSLDLAAANTEAFF.

The chain recombines TRBV3-1 (or the pseudogene TRBV3-2) with TRBJ2-1; D ambiguous. Germline values: CDR1 LGHDT, CDR2 YNNKEL (reference sequence). The CDR3 sequence is 12 residues long. V was clipped by 1 base and J by 10 bases, with 8 bases between them. The CDR3 loop reads CASSQASREQFF. In DNA form, the CDR3 reads TGTGCCAGCAGCCAAGCTTCCAGGGAGCAGTTCTTC.

The DNA of the CDR3 is TGTGCCAGCAGCGAATCCTCAGACAGGGGAGGGACTGAAGCTTTCTTT. This codes for CASSESSDRGGTEAFF. The gene calls are TRBV21-1 and TRBJ1-1; TRBD1 reflects the table's D call only, with no check against the DNA. TRBV21-1 is recorded as a pseudogene. The CDR3 sequence is 16 residues long.

In DNA form, the CDR3 reads TGCAGTGCTAGTGGTATACTCGCTTTCTTT. Translated: CSASGILAFF. The V gene is TRBV20-1, the J gene TRBJ1-1; D uncertain. Per the germline V gene, CDR1 is DFQATT and CDR2 is SNEGSKA (reference sequence). The germline V and J ends were trimmed by 3 bases and 11 bases, with 10 bases remaining between them. CDR3 size: 10 residues.

The chain uses TRBV28 and TRBJ2-1; D is uncertain. Germline CDR1 is MDHEN and CDR2 is SYDVKM. The V gene lost 10 bases and the J gene lost 6 bases, with 22 bases spanning the gap. The CDR3 has 15 amino acids. In DNA, the CDR3 is TGTGCCACCTACCCCTACACCAGTGTGGGCAATGAGCAGTTCTTC. It encodes CATYPYTSVGNEQFF.